This T cell receptor (beta chain) was captured by sequencing in a study of T cells after somatic rescue of genetic block. Germline V gives CDR1 LNHDA, CDR2 SQIVND (reference sequence). Trimming at V came to 0 bases and at J to 4 bases, leaving 4 bases not matched to a gene. The CDR3 extends over 16 amino acids. TCRdb's table, derived via immunoSEQ multiplex PCR, lists solely in-frame clones and lacks some. The data show 67,000 or so clones, approximately 91% seen once. Specimen: peripheral blood mononuclear cells (PBMCs). The gene calls are TRBV19 and TRBJ2-2, with 8 bases identical to TRBD1. This TCR was sampled from a man younger than 45. Here the CDR3 DNA reads TGTGCCAGTAGTATAGATATGACAGGGGCCACCGGGGAGCTGTTTTTT. Translated: CASSIDMTGATGELFF.